The entry that follows covers one T cell receptor (beta chain) sequence. The V gene end was trimmed by 0 bases and the J gene end by 2 bases; junction bases not matched to a gene: 9. The germline V gene encodes CDR1 SGHRS and CDR2 YFSETQ. This CDR3 comprises 17 residues. The data stem from a study of cytomegalovirus exposure and HLA in healthy donors. The PCR had 60 Vbeta and 13 Jbeta primers. Sequencing used immunoSEQ multiplex PCR; TCRdb keeps in-frame clones, though not all of them. The sample yields under 150,000 clones, roughly four fifths seen once. The TCR sequence derives from a man in his forties in good health and CMV-seropositive. The chain couples TRBV5-1 to TRBJ2-5; 8 bases fit TRBD2. Material for sequencing was PBMCs. CDR3: CASSLAPTGGEQETQYF. CDR3 coding DNA: TGCGCCAGCAGCTTGGCACCGACCGGGGGGGAACAAGAGACCCAGTACTTC. The full variable domain, its missing parts supplied by reference TRBV5-1 and TRBJ2-5, is KAGVTQTPRYLIKTRGQQVTLSCSPISGHRSVSWYQQTPGQGLQFLFEYFSETQRNKGNFPGRFSGRQFSNSRSEMNVSTLELGDSALYLCASSLAPTGGEQETQYFGPGTRLLVL.